Sequencing of this T cell receptor beta chain was carried out in a study of cytomegalovirus exposure and HLA in healthy donors. Between the trimmed V and J ends, which lost 3 bases and 4 bases, there was a span of 12 bases. The CDR3 consists of 13 residues. Germline V gene lookup returns CDR1 GTSNPN and CDR2 SVGIG (reference sequence). The PCR had 60 Vbeta and 13 Jbeta primers. Assay: immunoSEQ multiplex PCR; the TCRdb copy retains only in-frame clones and omits some. The table records roughly 100,000 clones, approximately 9% of them present only once. Only a few counts were recorded for this clone. Its specificity is not known. Findings of the study overall: The classifier reportedly diagnosed cytomegalovirus status with high sensitivity and specificity. The HLA-A and HLA-B alleles of most subjects were reportedly predicted accurately from TCR beta sequences.

Sequenced material: PBMCs. The rearrangement joins TRBV30 to TRBJ1-2; tentatively, D is TRBD1 (5 bases). This clonotype was sampled from a man aged 50-60 years in good health and CMV-seropositive. The CDR3 DNA reads as TGTGCCTGGAGCTTACAGGTGTCCTATGGCTACACCTTC. This encodes CAWSLQVSYGYTF.